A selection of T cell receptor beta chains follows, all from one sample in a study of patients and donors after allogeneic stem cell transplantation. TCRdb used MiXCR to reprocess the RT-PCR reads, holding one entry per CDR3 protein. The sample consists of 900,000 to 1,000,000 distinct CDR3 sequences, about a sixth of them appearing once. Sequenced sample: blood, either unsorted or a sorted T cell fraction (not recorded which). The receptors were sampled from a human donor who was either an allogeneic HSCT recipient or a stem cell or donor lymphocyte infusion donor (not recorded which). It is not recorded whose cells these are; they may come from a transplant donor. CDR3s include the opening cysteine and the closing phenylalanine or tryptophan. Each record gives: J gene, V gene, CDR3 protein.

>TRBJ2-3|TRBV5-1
CASSLVGTGGSDTQYF
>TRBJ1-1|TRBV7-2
CASSFSATEAFF
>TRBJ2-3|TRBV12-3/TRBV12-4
CASARKSPASTDTQYF
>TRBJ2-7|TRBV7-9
CASSLDRGNHEQYF
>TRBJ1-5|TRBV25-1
CASSEPTGTLNQPQHF
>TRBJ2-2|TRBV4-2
CASSQEAVVNTGELFF
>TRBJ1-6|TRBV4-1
CASSQDRGPPALHF
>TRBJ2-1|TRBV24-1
CATSDLGTSKGPNEQFF
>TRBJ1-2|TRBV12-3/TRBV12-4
CASTTAVGVDYGYTF
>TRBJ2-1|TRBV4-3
CASSQGLAGGRINNEQFF
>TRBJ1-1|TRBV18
CASSPRDRDTEAFF
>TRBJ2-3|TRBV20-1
CSASRSAGRGTDTQYF
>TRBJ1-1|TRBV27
CASNSAGNTEAFF
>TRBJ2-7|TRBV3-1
CASSQGWLQRRAELYEQYF
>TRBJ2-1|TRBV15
CATSRDGTSGSNEQFF
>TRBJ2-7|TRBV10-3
CAISESGLGGDYEQYF